The TCR beta chain under discussion was sequenced for a study of cytomegalovirus exposure and HLA in healthy donors. At the level of the study: The 120 or so validation repertoires used the same platform as the roughly 670 first-cohort repertoires, a later analysis reported.

CDR1 is KGHSH and CDR2 is LQKENI in the germline V gene. Trimming left V 6 bases short and J 4 bases short, with 16 bases between. This CDR3 spans 15 amino acids. Data came from immunoSEQ multiplex PCR; TCRdb stores just in-frame clones and leaves some out. Altogether under 400,000 clones are present, about nine tenths being singletons, with the ten largest covering approximately 0.86%. Whole-study findings and limits: Associated with cytomegalovirus, according to the listing, were 150 to 200 TCR beta chains.

Notes on this clone: The antigen is unknown.

The J gene is TRBJ2-1, the V gene TRBV18; TRBD1 might be the D (6 bases). What was sequenced was PBMCs. The TCR was taken from a woman under 30 in good health and CMV-seronegative. CDR3: CASSQDSRLYNEQFF. The CDR3, as DNA: TGTGCCAGCTCCCAGGACAGCCGTTTATACAATGAGCAGTTCTTC.